This T cell receptor (beta chain) was recovered during a study of blood T cell repertoires in COVID-19. Germline V gives CDR1 MNHNY, CDR2 SVGAGI (reference sequence). The CDR3 is made up of 15 amino acids. The trim removed 7 bases at V and 8 bases at J, leaving 9 bases unmatched. Using immunoSEQ multiplex PCR, the repertoire was profiled, and TCRdb retains in-frame clones only, with some absent. This sample has 150,000 to 200,000 clones, with 85% to 90% found just once. This receptor was obtained from a human donor in a cohort sampled during active COVID-19. The sample taken for sequencing was peripheral blood. The genes are TRBV6-6 and TRBJ1-6, with 9 bases aligning to TRBD1. The CDR3 sequence: CASTVLGQGDSPLHF. The CDR3, as DNA: TGTGCCAGCACCGTACTGGGACAGGGAGATTCACCCCTCCACTTT.